This T cell receptor (beta chain) was sequenced for a study of tumor and adjacent non-tumor tissue in lung cancer. About this clonotype itself: Relative to the germline gene, one junction end is altered; a read error may explain this.

A modified ARM-PCR protocol with three rounds of nested PCR amplified TCRbeta. TCRdb processed the multiplex PCR reads anew with MiXCR; each CDR3 protein has one entry. The table records about 120,000 distinct CDR3 sequences, approximately 87% of them present only once. The germline V gene encodes CDR1 MGHRA and CDR2 YSYEKL. The CDR3 consists of 14 residues. This sample's RNA came from whole unsorted tissue. The sequencing input was lung tumor tissue. V usage is TRBV4-1 and J usage is TRBJ2-7; D remains unclear. This receptor was obtained from a man between 65 and 85 years old with non-small cell lung cancer. The CDR3 protein is CASRQGWGSEEQYF. CDR3 sequence (DNA): TGCGCCAGCAGGCAAGGATGGGGTTCTGAAGAGCAGTACTTC.